This TCR beta chain comes out of a study of neurological immune-mediated disorders. This clonotype was seen ten or more times. Its antigen is undetermined. V was clipped by 5 bases and J by 4 bases, with 9 bases between them. The CDR3 runs 12 residues. General study points: It was the repertoires of 18 of 34 multiple sclerosis patients that phylogenetic grouping placed in one related-CDR3 cluster, which is a possible signature. Expansion of TCR clones was greatest in HTLV-1-associated myelopathy and smallest in multiple sclerosis, where it fell below that of healthy controls. Neither clinical nor MRI features showed any association with the multiple sclerosis repertoire cluster, and the authors stated that larger cohorts are needed.

With 10-nucleotide random UMIs, 5'RACE was used to make the cDNA. MiXCR was run by TCRdb on the 5' RACE reads, yielding one entry per CDR3 protein. The sample holds tens of thousands of distinct CDR3 sequences, around 3.4% seen once. This TCR came from a woman between 50 and 59 years old with multiple sclerosis. The chain links TRBV12-3 or TRBV12-4 to TRBJ2-7, with D unclear. The sequenced material came from PBMCs. The CDR3 nucleotides read TGTGCCAGCAGTAGGATGGGGTACGAGCAGTACTTC. It is translated as CASSRMGYEQYF.